These T cell receptor beta chains were read from a single sample in a study of post-analysis software for immune sequencing data. Each CDR3 protein is one row after TCRdb ran MiXCR on the PCR reads. This table has more than 450,000 distinct CDR3 sequences, about 40% appearing once. The sequenced sample consisted of blood. These receptor sequences come from a girl under 18 with multiple sclerosis. CDR3s include the opening cysteine and the closing phenylalanine or tryptophan. The D gene is left open where the match is weak. Clone size appears in some rows only: once, few, many, or a class for an expanded clone.

>TRBD1|TRBJ1-1|-|TRBV3-1
TGTGCCAGCAGCCAAAGGGACAGGGGAGCTTTCTTT
CASSQRDRGAFF
>TRBD2|TRBJ2-7|few|TRBV4-2
TGTGCCAGCAGCGCGGGACTAGCGGGAGGGCCCGACGAGCAGTACTTC
CASSAGLAGGPDEQYF
>TRBD2|TRBJ2-7|-|TRBV4-1
TGCGCCAGCAGCCCACCGGGACTAGGCTTATACGAGCAGTACTTC
CASSPPGLGLYEQYF
>-|TRBJ2-1|-|TRBV7-2
TGTGCCAGCAGCTGGGGGACCGGCGATGAGCAGTTCTTC
CASSWGTGDEQFF
>-|TRBJ2-7|few|TRBV29-1
TGCAGCGTTGCCAGGAGGCCAGGTTCCTACGAGCAGTACTTC
CSVARRPGSYEQYF
>-|TRBJ2-3|-|TRBV12-3/TRBV12-4
TGTGCCAGCTTGTTTCTGGGATTAGATGCGCAGTATTTT
CASLFLGLDAQYF
>TRBD2|TRBJ2-3|few|TRBV5-1
TGCGCCAGCAGCTTGACTAGCGGGAGGATGGATACGCAGTATTTT
CASSLTSGRMDTQYF
>TRBD2|TRBJ2-3|many|TRBV3-1
TGTGCCAGCAGCCGTTTAGCGGGAGAGGGGGCAGATACGCAGTATTTT
CASSRLAGEGADTQYF
>-|TRBJ1-2|-|TRBV7-2
TGTGCCAGCAACTCTCAACGGGAGGGCTATGGCTACACCTTC
CASNSQREGYGYTF
>TRBD2|TRBJ2-7|-|TRBV12-3/TRBV12-4
TGTGCCAGCGCCCCACAAGCGGGAGGTTTCTCCTACGAGCAGTACTTC
CASAPQAGGFSYEQYF
>TRBD2|TRBJ2-7|-|TRBV11-2
TGTGCCAGCAGCTTAGAAGTCCGGCTAGCGGGAGTCTCCTACGAGCAGTACTTC
CASSLEVRLAGVSYEQYF
>-|TRBJ2-7|many|TRBV10-3
TGTGCCATCAATCAGGACAGCCTCCACGAGCAGTACTTC
CAINQDSLHEQYF
>-|TRBJ2-5|-|TRBV12-3/TRBV12-4
TGTGCCAGCAGCCGTTGGGGGGGGCACAATCAAGAGACCCAGTACTTC
CASSRWGGHNQETQYF
>TRBD1|TRBJ2-2|-|TRBV5-5
TGTGCCAGCAGCTCTAACCCGGGACAGGGGGCCGCCGGGGAGCTGTTTTTT
CASSSNPGQGAAGELFF
>-|TRBJ2-7|-|TRBV3-1
TGTGCCAGCAGCTTTTGTGCCGAACCTGACTACGAGCAGTACTTC
CASSFCAEPDYEQYF
>-|TRBJ2-1|-|TRBV2
TGTGCCAGCAGTGAAGCGGGGACCTCCTACAATGGGCAGTTCTTC
CASSEAGTSYNGQFF
>TRBD1|TRBJ2-1|-|TRBV2
TGTGCCAGCAGTGAGAGGGGGCGGGACAATGAGCAGTTCTTC
CASSERGRDNEQFF
>TRBD2|TRBJ2-3|-|TRBV10-3
TGTGCCATCAGTGTAAAAAGACTAGCGGAAAGAACAGATACGCAGTATTTT
CAISVKRLAERTDTQYF